The 27 T cell receptor beta chains below were found in one sample sequenced in a study of blood T cells in healthy people across ages. With a J-beta primer mix and a sample-barcoded 5' primer, a second PCR ran 7 to 11 cycles. Using its own MiXCR run on the 5' RACE reads, TCRdb lists one record per CDR3 protein. The profile shows about 970,000 distinct CDR3 sequences, 51% of them singletons. The sample consisted of blood. The origin of the receptors is a woman aged 55-75 years in good health.

The chain carries TRBV27 and TRBJ1-1; D uncertain. CDR3 length: 11 residues. Germline V lookup: CDR1 MNHEY, CDR2 SMNVEV (reference sequence). Trimming cost V 8 bases and J 2 bases, with 6 bases left between them. Written as DNA, the CDR3 is TGTGCCAGCGTCAGAAACACTGAAGCTTTCTTT. Its protein is CASVRNTEAFF.

Notes on this clonotype: One end of the junction does not line up with germline, which may come from a read error. V usage is TRBV29-1 and J usage is TRBJ2-7; 10 nucleotides match TRBD2. The better agreement between TRBJ2-5 and the DNA end casts doubt on the J call. The CDR3 sequence is 17 residues long. Germline-derived CDR1 and CDR2 are SQVTM and ANQGSEA. This chain's CDR3 is CGVEGGGLASFGETQYF. CDR3 sequence (DNA): TGCGGCGTTGAAGGGGGGGGACTAGCGTCGTTCGGGGAGACCCAGTACTTC.

This sequence joins TRBV2 and TRBJ2-7; 15 positions agree with TRBD2. CDR1 SNHLY and CDR2 FYNNEI come from the germline V gene. There are 14 residues in the CDR3. V was pared by 4 bases and J by 10 bases, with 5 bases of the junction left unmatched. The CDR3 nucleotides are TGTGCCAGCAGTGCGGGACTAGCGGGAGGCCCCCAGTACTTC. Translation: CASSAGLAGGPQYF.

The chain is built from TRBV6-2 or TRBV6-3 and TRBJ2-1; 9 bases fit TRBD1. V shed 6 bases and J 6 bases; nucleotides not matched to a gene: 9. The germline CDR1 and CDR2 sequences are MNHEY and SVGEGT. This CDR3 contains 15 residues. CDR3 sequence (DNA): TGTGCCAGCAGACATCCCGGGACAGGGTCCAATGAGCAGTTCTTC. Encoded protein: CASRHPGTGSNEQFF.

The rearrangement links TRBV12-3 or TRBV12-4 to TRBJ1-6; 7 nucleotides align to TRBD1. The V and J ends lost 7 bases and 7 bases, in that order; junction bases with no gene match: 7. The CDR3 consists of 14 residues. The DNA of the CDR3 is TGTGCCAGCAATGGGGGACAGAGGAATTCACCCCTCCACTTT. Encoded protein: CASNGGQRNSPLHF.

The V gene is TRBV27, the J gene TRBJ1-5, with D perhaps matching TRBD1 (6 bases). Germline V gene lookup returns CDR1 MNHEY and CDR2 SMNVEV (reference sequence). The CDR3 loop spans 13 amino acids. V was cut by 7 bases and J by 8 bases, with 15 bases left in between. CDR3 in amino acids: CASKGQGREPQHF. In nucleotides, the CDR3 is TGTGCCAGCAAAGGGCAGGGGAGGGAGCCCCAGCATTTT.

This chain links TRBV3-1 with TRBJ2-3; a possible D gene is TRBD2 (6 bases). The V end lost 0 bases, the J end lost 2 bases, and 27 bases lay between the germline ends. The CDR3 has 21 residues. The germline CDR1 and CDR2 sequences are LGHDT and YNNKEL (reference sequence). CDR3: CASSQDPGPESVSGDTDTQYF. CDR3 in DNA: TGTGCCAGCAGCCAAGACCCGGGACCGGAGTCGGTTAGCGGAGACACAGATACGCAGTATTTT.

This rearrangement joins TRBV12-3 or TRBV12-4 to TRBJ2-3; D unclear. Between the trimmed V and J ends, which lost 3 bases and 0 bases, there was a span of 13 bases. CDR3 length equals 16 residues. CDR3 amino acids: CASSFERPISTDTQYF. In DNA form, the CDR3 reads TGTGCCAGCAGTTTTGAGCGCCCAATTAGCACAGATACGCAGTATTTT.

This sequence joins TRBV20-1 and TRBJ2-7; possibly TRBD1 or TRBD2 for D (5 bases each). CDR3 size: 13 residues. The germline V and J ends were trimmed by 5 bases and 3 bases, with 14 bases remaining between them. The V gene's germline CDR1 is DFQATT and CDR2 SNEGSKA (reference sequence). The CDR3 DNA sequence: TGCAGTGCTGGGGACCCGCGGGTCTACGAGCAGTACTTC. It translates to CSAGDPRVYEQYF.

The V gene is TRBV20-1, the J gene TRBJ2-7, with TRBD1 matching over 9 bases. The CDR3 totals 15 residues. The V gene end was trimmed by 5 bases and the J gene end by 0 bases; junction bases not matched to a gene: 8. Germline V gene lookup returns CDR1 DFQATT and CDR2 SNEGSKA (reference sequence). CDR3 sequence (DNA): TGCAGTGCTGAGGCCGGGACAGGGACCTCCTACGAGCAGTACTTC. Encoded protein: CSAEAGTGTSYEQYF.

In nucleotides, the CDR3 is TGTGCCAGCAGCCAAGCGCTAATCCGGAATGAGCAGTTCTTC. Translation: CASSQALIRNEQFF. This chain joins TRBV4-2 and TRBJ2-1, with D unclear. In germline, CDR1 is LGHNA, CDR2 YNFKEQ. This CDR3 comprises 14 residues. V was cut by 1 base and J by 7 bases, with 11 bases left in between.

The CDR3 protein is CASSLVLAEVHEQYF. CDR3 nucleotides: TGCGCCAGCAGCTTGGTGCTAGCGGAGGTCCACGAGCAGTACTTC. J is TRBJ2-7 and V is TRBV5-1; 7 bases line up with TRBD2. The CDR3 runs to 15 residues. V lost 0 bases to trimming and J lost 5 bases; unmatched junction nucleotides: 8. Germline V gene lookup returns CDR1 SGHRS and CDR2 YFSETQ.

The genes are TRBV7-2 and TRBJ2-7; D might be TRBD1 (6 bases). The V end was cut by 1 base, the J end by 1 base, with 14 bases between. The CDR3 sequence is 16 residues long. Germline assignment: CDR1 SGHTA and CDR2 FQGNSA. DNA of the CDR3: TGTGCCAGCAGCTTAGACGGGTACAGGGCTTCCTACGAGCAGTACTTC. Protein: CASSLDGYRASYEQYF.

This clonotype was recorded a few times. The J gene is TRBJ2-5, the V gene TRBV30, with a tentative D call TRBD2 (5 bases). The V and J ends lost 3 bases and 2 bases respectively, with 13 bases between them. The CDR3 totals 14 residues. Germline CDR1 is GTSNPN and CDR2 is SVGIG (reference sequence). CDR3 loop: CAWSPLGGQETQYF. The CDR3 DNA reads as TGTGCCTGGAGCCCCCTTGGAGGTCAAGAGACCCAGTACTTC.

This chain joins TRBV7-8 and TRBJ2-7; 9 nucleotides line up with TRBD1. CDR1 is SGHVS and CDR2 is FQNEAQ in the germline V gene. CDR3 size: 14 residues. V gave up 5 bases and J gave up 2 bases; unmatched junction bases: 4. The CDR3 coding sequence is TGTGCCAGCAGCCACAGGGGGCGGCCCTACGAGCAGTACTTC. Translated, it gives CASSHRGRPYEQYF.

Written as DNA, the CDR3 is TGTGCCAGCAGCTTAGGTTCCGGGGAATACAATGAGCAGTTCTTC. Translated, it gives CASSLGSGEYNEQFF. V is TRBV7-6 and J is TRBJ2-1; perhaps TRBD2 as D (5 bases). The length of the CDR3 is 15 residues. Germline V lookup: CDR1 SGHVS, CDR2 FNYEAQ. Trimming removed 1 base at V and 4 bases at J, with 11 bases between.

The chain couples TRBV9 to TRBJ2-3, with D unresolved. Germline V lookup: CDR1 SGDLS, CDR2 YYNGEE. The CDR3 is 15 amino acids. With 3 bases removed from V and 2 bases from J, the gap between germline ends came to 13 bases. For the CDR3, the DNA is TGTGCCAGCAGCGCTCGTCCCTATCTCACAGATACGCAGTATTTT. It encodes CASSARPYLTDTQYF.

This clonotype has only one observation. The rearrangement joins TRBV20-1 to TRBJ2-5, with a possible D match to TRBD2 (6 bases). V lost 2 bases to trimming and J lost 2 bases, with 9 bases between them. Germline V CDR1 and CDR2: DFQATT, SNEGSKA (reference sequence). The CDR3 is made up of 13 amino acids. The CDR3 region is CSARSAGQETQYF. DNA of the CDR3: TGCAGTGCTAGAAGCGCGGGGCAAGAGACCCAGTACTTC.

The gene calls are TRBV5-1 and TRBJ2-3; possibly TRBD2 for D (5 bases). V lost 0 bases and J 4 bases, leaving 18 bases between the germline ends. Germline V lookup: CDR1 SGHRS, CDR2 YFSETQ. The CDR3 totals 17 residues. CDR3 residues: CASSLVGESVGPDTQYF. The DNA for the CDR3 is TGCGCCAGCAGCTTGGTGGGAGAGAGTGTCGGTCCAGATACGCAGTATTTT.

This clonotype was seen more than once but under ten times. The rearrangement uses TRBV5-1 and TRBJ2-3; D unresolved. V gave up 4 bases and J gave up 6 bases, with 15 bases separating them. There are 14 residues in the CDR3. The V gene's germline CDR1 is SGHRS and CDR2 YFSETQ. This chain's CDR3 is CASSPLTGGDTQYF. CDR3 bases: TGCGCCAGCAGCCCCTTGACTGGCGGTGATACGCAGTATTTT.

The chain uses TRBV27 and TRBJ2-7; unclear D gene. Trimming shortened V by 5 bases and J by 3 bases, and 11 bases separated the two germline ends. The CDR3 totals 13 residues. Per germline, CDR1 MNHEY and CDR2 SMNVEV (reference sequence). The CDR3 nucleotides read TGTGCCAGCAGTCCCGAGATCCGCTACGAGCAGTACTTC. Translated: CASSPEIRYEQYF.

In this sample, this clonotype turned up a few times. The chain has TRBV7-3 and TRBJ2-3; no definite D call. Between the trimmed V and J ends, which lost 1 base and 2 bases, there was a span of 10 bases. Germline CDR1 SGHTA, CDR2 FQGTGA. This CDR3 contains 15 residues. The CDR3 sequence is CASSLKGRSTDTQYF. The CDR3 DNA follows: TGTGCCAGCAGCTTAAAGGGCCGATCCACAGATACGCAGTATTTT.

V usage is TRBV28 and J usage is TRBJ2-5, with 10 bases that match TRBD1. The V gene's germline CDR1 is MDHEN and CDR2 SYDVKM. With V trimmed by 7 bases and J by 1 base, 9 bases remained unmatched. CDR3 length equals 16 residues. The CDR3 region is CASNAPRQGAQETQYF. The DNA for the CDR3 is TGTGCCAGCAATGCCCCCCGACAGGGGGCCCAAGAGACCCAGTACTTC.

V and J are TRBV20-1 and TRBJ1-2; D ambiguous. The CDR3 spans 12 residues. The germline V gene encodes CDR1 DFQATT and CDR2 SNEGSKA (reference sequence). Deletions cut 6 bases from V and 2 bases from J, with 10 bases between. Here the CDR3 reads CSAAPGNYGYTF. The CDR3 DNA follows: TGCAGTGCCGCCCCAGGCAACTATGGCTACACCTTC.

The CDR3 coding sequence is TGCGCCAGCAGCTTGAATGTACTTAACTATGGCTACACCTTC. Translating it yields CASSLNVLNYGYTF. This chain links TRBV5-1 with TRBJ1-2, with D unresolved. This CDR3 has 14 amino acids. Trimming pared 1 base from V and 1 base from J, leaving 8 bases between. The V gene's germline CDR1 is SGHRS and CDR2 YFSETQ.

The V gene is TRBV29-1, the J gene TRBJ2-1; tentative D call: TRBD2 (5 bases). Trimming removed 7 bases from V and 0 bases from J, with 13 bases in between. The CDR3 is 14 amino acids. Germline-derived CDR1 and CDR2 are SQVTM and ANQGSEA. The CDR3 bases are TGCAGCGGGTACGGACTGAACTCCTACAATGAGCAGTTCTTC. This encodes CSGYGLNSYNEQFF.

This clonotype occurred a few times. The V and J genes are TRBV28 and TRBJ2-4; weak D call: TRBD2 (6 bases). Germline V CDR1 and CDR2: MDHEN, SYDVKM. Trimming removed 6 bases from V and 1 base from J, with 19 bases in between. The CDR3 length is 17 residues. The CDR3 here is CASRPIGRRDAKNIQYF. The CDR3 DNA follows: TGTGCCAGCAGGCCGATTGGCAGGAGGGACGCCAAAAACATTCAGTACTTC.